This T cell receptor beta chain was recorded in a study of OX40 agonist ivuxolimab in advanced cancers. V lost 7 bases, J lost 0 bases, and 3 bases stayed unmatched. The germline V gene encodes CDR1 SGHNT and CDR2 YYREEE (reference sequence). This CDR3 has 15 amino acids. Sequenced by immunoSEQ multiplex PCR; TCRdb stores in-frame clones only, minus some. The sample holds 100,000 or so clones; roughly 95% are singletons and the top ten take around 2.2%. This clone was seen only once. This clonotype was obtained from an adult with an advanced solid tumor such as melanoma, head and neck, liver or kidney cancer. The sequencing here drew on CD4+ or CD8+ T cells sorted from blood, taken in a trial of the OX40 agonist ivuxolimab. V gene TRBV5-4 combines with J gene TRBJ2-3; 12 bases are shared with TRBD2. The CDR3 region is CASPGLAGSTDTQYF. In DNA form, the CDR3 reads TGTGCCAGCCCAGGACTAGCGGGGAGCACAGATACGCAGTATTTT.